This T cell receptor (beta chain) is drawn from a study of T cells in Graves' hyperthyroidism and ophthalmopathy. Points from the study as a whole: A model using 13 V-J features told ophthalmopathy apart from stable hyperthyroidism. The majority of expanded thyroid clonotypes above 0.001 also appeared in blood.

This clonotype was observed many times. The antigen is undetermined. The CDR3 regions of TCR beta were amplified from RNA transcripts. The TCR CDR3 first-round RT-PCR relied on the HTBI primer set. TCRdb independently ran MiXCR on the multiplex PCR reads; one entry per CDR3 protein. The repertoire has roughly 510,000 distinct CDR3 sequences, roughly 20% of them found once; the top ten carry more than 25%. The PBMCs studied were ones that came from about 10 ml fresh peripheral blood. The germline V gene has CDR1 LNHDA and CDR2 SQIVND (reference sequence). The CDR3 runs to 16 residues. Trimming stripped 1 base from V and 4 bases from J, with 16 bases between.

Sequencing was carried out using blood. The clonotype comes from a man aged 18-30 years with Graves' hyperthyroidism. J is TRBJ1-1 and V is TRBV19, with D perhaps matching TRBD1 (5 bases). For the CDR3, the DNA is TGTGCCAGTAGTATAGCCGGGGGACCCGATGGCACTGAAGCTTTCTTT. Translation gives CASSIAGGPDGTEAFF.